This T cell receptor beta chain was obtained from a study of persistence of HIV-infected CD4 T cells. Nonspecific anti-CD3/anti-CD28 bead stimulation represents the broad CD4+ T cell repertoire. Sorting selected CD4+ T cells upregulating both CD40 ligand and CD69. The ends were cut back, 1 base at V and 8 bases at J, with 11 bases in the middle. The germline gives CDR1 MNHEY, CDR2 SMNVEV (reference sequence). The CDR3 runs to 13 residues. Sequencing used immunoSEQ version 4 in survey mode. Only in-frame clones appear in the TCRdb table, and some are missing; sequencing was by immunoSEQ multiplex PCR. The sample lists approximately 46,000 clones, 85% to 90% occurring once. About this clone: Antigen: not known.

The sample here was CD4+ T cells sorted from PBMCs after approximately 20-hour stimulation, taken from a patient who received antiretroviral therapy. The chain uses TRBV27 and TRBJ1-1; D not resolved. The receptor was derived from an adult woman with HIV who was CMV-seropositive. The CDR3 DNA is TGTGCCAGCAGTTTATTATCGGGTTCGGAAGCTTTCTTT. Its protein is CASSLLSGSEAFF.